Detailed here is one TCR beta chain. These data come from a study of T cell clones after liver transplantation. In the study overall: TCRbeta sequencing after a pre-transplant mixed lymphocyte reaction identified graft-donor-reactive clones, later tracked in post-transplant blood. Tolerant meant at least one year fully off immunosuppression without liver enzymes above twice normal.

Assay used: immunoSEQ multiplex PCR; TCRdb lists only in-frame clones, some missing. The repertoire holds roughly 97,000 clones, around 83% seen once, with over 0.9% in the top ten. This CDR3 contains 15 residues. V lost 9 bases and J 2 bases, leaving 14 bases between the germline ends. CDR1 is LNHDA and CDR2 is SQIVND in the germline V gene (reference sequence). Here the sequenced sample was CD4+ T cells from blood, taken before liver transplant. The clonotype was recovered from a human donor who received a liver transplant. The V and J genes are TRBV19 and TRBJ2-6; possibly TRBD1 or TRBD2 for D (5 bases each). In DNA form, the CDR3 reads TGTGCCAGCGAGGCCGGGGACGCTGGGGCCAACGTCCTGACTTTC. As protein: CASEAGDAGANVLTF.